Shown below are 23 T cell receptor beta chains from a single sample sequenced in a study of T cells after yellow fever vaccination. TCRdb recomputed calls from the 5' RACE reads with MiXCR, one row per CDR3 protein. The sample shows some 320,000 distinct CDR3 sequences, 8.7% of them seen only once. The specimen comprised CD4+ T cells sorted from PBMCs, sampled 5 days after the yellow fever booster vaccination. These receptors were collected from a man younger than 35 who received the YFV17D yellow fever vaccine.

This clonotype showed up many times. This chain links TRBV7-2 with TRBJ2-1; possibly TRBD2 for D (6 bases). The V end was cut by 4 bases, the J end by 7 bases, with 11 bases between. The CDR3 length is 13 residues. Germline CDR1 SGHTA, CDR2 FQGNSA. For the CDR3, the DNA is TGTGCCAGCAGCTCCAGGGCGGGGAATGAGCAGTTCTTC. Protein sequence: CASSSRAGNEQFF.

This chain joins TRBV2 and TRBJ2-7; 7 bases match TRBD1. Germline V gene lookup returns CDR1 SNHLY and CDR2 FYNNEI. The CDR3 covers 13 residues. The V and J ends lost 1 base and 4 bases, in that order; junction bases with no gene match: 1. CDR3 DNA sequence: TGTGCCAGCAGTGAAGGGGACAGTTACGAGCAGTACTTC. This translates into CASSEGDSYEQYF.

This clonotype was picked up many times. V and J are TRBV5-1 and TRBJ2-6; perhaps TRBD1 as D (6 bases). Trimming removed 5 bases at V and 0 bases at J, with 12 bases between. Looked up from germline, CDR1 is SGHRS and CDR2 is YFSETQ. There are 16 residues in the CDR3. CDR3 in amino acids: CASRRNRDSGANVLTF. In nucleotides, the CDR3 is TGCGCCAGCAGGCGGAACAGGGACTCTGGGGCCAACGTCCTGACTTTC.

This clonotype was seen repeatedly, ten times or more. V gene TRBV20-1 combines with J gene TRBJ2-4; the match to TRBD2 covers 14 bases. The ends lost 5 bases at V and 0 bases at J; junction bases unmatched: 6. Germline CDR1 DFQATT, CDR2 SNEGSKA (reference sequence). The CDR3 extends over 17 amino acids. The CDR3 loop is CSAHGLAGGLAKNIQYF. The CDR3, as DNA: TGCAGTGCTCACGGACTAGCGGGGGGTCTAGCCAAAAACATTCAGTACTTC.

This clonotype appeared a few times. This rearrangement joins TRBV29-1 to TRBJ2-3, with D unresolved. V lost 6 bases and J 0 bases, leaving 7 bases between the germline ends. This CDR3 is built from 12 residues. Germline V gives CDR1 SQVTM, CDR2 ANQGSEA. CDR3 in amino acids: CSVRQSTDTQYF. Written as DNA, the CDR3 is TGCAGCGTGAGGCAGAGCACAGATACGCAGTATTTT.

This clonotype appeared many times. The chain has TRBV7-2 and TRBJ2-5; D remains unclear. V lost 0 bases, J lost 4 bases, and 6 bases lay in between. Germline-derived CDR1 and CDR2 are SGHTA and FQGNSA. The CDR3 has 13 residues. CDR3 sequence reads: CASSLAKRETQYF. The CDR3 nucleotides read TGTGCCAGCAGCTTAGCCAAACGAGAGACCCAGTACTTC.

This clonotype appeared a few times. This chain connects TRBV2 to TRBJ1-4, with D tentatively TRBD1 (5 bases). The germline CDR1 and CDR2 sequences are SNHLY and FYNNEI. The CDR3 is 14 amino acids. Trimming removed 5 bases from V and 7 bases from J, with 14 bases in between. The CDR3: CASSPRQLGEKLFF. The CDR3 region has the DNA TGTGCCAGCAGTCCAAGACAGCTTGGTGAAAAACTGTTTTTT.

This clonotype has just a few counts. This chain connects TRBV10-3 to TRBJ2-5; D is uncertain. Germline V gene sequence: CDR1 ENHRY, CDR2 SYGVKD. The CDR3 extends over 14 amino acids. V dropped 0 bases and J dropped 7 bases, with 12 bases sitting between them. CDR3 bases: TGTGCCATCAGTGAGTCGGAAGGGCTTACGACCCAGTACTTC. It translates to CAISESEGLTTQYF.

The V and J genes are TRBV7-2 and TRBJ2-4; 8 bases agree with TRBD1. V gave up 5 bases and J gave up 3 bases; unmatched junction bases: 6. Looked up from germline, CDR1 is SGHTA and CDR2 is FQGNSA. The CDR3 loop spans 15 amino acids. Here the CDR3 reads CASSGQGGGKNIQYF. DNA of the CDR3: TGTGCCAGCAGCGGACAGGGTGGTGGCAAAAACATTCAGTACTTC. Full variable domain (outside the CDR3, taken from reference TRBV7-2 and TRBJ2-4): GAGVSQSPSNKVTEKGKDVELRCDPISGHTALYWYRQSLGQGLEFLIYFQGNSAPDKSGLPSDRFSAERTGGSVSTLTIQRTQQEDSAVYLCASSGQGGGKNIQYFGAGTRLSVL.

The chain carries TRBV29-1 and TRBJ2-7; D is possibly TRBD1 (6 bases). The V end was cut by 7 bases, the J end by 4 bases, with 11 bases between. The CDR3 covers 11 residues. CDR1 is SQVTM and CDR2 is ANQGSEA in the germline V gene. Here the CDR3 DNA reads TGCAGCGGCCAGGGGTCGTACGAGCAGTACTTC. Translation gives CSGQGSYEQYF.

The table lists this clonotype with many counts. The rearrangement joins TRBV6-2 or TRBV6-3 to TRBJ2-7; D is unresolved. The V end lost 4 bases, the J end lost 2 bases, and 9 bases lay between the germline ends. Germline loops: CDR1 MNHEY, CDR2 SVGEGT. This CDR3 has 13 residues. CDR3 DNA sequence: TGTGCCAGCAGTTCCAGGATCCCCTACGAGCAGTACGTC. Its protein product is CASSSRIPYEQYV.

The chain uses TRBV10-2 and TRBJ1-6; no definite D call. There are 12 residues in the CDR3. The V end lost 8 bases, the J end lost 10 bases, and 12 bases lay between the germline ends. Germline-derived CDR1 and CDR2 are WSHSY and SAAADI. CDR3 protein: CASRTRASPLHF. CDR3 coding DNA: TGCGCCAGCCGGACGCGGGCCTCACCCCTCCACTTT.

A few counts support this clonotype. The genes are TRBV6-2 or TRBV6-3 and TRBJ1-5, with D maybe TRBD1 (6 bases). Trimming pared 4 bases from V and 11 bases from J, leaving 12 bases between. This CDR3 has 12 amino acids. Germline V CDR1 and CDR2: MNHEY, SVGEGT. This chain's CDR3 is CASSSPGQTQHF. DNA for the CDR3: TGTGCCAGCAGTTCCCCAGGACAGACCCAGCATTTT.

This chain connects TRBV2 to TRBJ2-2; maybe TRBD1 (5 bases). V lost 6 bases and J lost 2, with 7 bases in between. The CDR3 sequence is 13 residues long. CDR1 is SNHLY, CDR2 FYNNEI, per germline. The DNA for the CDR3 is TGTGCCAGCAGGACAGTCAACACCGGGGAGCTGTTTTTT. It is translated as CASRTVNTGELFF. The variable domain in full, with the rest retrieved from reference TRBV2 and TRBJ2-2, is EPEVTQTPSHQVTQMGQEVILRCVPISNHLYFYWYRQILGQKVEFLVSFYNNEISEKSEIFDDQFSVERPDGSNFTLKIRSTKLEDSAMYFCASRTVNTGELFFGEGSRLTVL.

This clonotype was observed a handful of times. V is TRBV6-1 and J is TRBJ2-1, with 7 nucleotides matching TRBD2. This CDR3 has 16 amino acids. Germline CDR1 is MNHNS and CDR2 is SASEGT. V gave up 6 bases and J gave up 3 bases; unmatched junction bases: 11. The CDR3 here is CASRGHGGGNYNEQFF. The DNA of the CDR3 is TGTGCCAGCAGAGGACATGGCGGGGGAAACTACAATGAGCAGTTCTTC.

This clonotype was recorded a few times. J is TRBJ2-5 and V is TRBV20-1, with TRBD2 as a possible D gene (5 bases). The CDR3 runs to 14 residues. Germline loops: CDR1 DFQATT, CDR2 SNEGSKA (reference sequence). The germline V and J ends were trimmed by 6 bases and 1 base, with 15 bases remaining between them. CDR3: CSAVRFGGQETQYF. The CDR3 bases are TGCAGTGCGGTCAGGTTTGGAGGCCAAGAGACCCAGTACTTC.

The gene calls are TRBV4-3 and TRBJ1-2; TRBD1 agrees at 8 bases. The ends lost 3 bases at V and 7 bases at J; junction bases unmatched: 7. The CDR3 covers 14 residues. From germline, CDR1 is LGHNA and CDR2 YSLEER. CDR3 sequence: CASSQETGEGGYTF. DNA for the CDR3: TGCGCCAGCAGCCAGGAGACAGGGGAGGGTGGCTACACCTTC.

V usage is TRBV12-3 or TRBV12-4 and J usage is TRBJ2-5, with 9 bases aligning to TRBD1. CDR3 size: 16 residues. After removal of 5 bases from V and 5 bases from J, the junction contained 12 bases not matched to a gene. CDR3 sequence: CASSVFTGGAGETQYF. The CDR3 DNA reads TGTGCCAGCAGTGTGTTTACAGGGGGCGCCGGGGAGACCCAGTACTTC.

The DNA for the CDR3 is TGCGCCAGCAGCTTGCAACCGGGGGGCGGAGGCACTGAAGCTTTCTTT. Amino acids: CASSLQPGGGGTEAFF. This chain connects TRBV5-1 to TRBJ1-1, with D possibly matching TRBD1 (6 bases). CDR1 SGHRS and CDR2 YFSETQ come from the germline V gene. Trimming shortened V by 1 base and J by 4 bases, and 17 bases separated the two germline ends. The CDR3 loop spans 16 amino acids.

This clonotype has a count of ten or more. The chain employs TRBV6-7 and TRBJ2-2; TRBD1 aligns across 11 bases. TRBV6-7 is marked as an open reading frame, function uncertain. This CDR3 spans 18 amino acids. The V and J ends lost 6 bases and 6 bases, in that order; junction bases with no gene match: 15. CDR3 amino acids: CASSPEGQGDWTAGELFF. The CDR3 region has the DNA TGTGCCAGCAGCCCTGAGGGACAGGGGGACTGGACGGCCGGGGAGCTGTTTTTT.

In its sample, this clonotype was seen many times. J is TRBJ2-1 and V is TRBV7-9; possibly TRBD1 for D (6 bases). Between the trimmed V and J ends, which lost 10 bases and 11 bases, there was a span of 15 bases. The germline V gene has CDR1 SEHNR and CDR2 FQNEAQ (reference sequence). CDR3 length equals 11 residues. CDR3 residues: CATLDQGKQFF. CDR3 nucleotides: TGTGCCACCCTAGACCAGGGGAAGCAGTTCTTC.

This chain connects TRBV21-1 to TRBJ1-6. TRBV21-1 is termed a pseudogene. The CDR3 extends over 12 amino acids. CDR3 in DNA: TGTGCCAGCAGCATTACCAATTCACCCCTCCACTTT. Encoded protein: CASSITNSPLHF.

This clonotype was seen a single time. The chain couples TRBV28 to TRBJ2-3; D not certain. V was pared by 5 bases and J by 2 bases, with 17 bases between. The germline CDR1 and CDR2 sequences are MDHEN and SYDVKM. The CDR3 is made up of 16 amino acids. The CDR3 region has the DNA TGTGCCAGCAGTCGAGTATTCCGAGGCTACACAGATACGCAGTATTTT. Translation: CASSRVFRGYTDTQYF.